One sample yielded the 5 T cell receptor beta chains listed below, sequenced in a study of shared clonotypes between healthy human individuals. The repertoire was sequenced with immunoSEQ multiplex PCR; TCRdb's copy has only in-frame clones and lacks some. The sample has roughly 2.4 million clones, about 94% seen once; the top ten hold roughly 0.13%. Sample: naive CD4+ T cells sorted from blood. The subset: CD45RA+ positively selected. These receptor sequences come from a young man in good health.

CDR3 in amino acids: CAWSHSNTGELFF. For the CDR3, the DNA is TGTGCCTGGAGTCACAGTAACACCGGGGAGCTGTTTTTT. The chain uses TRBV30 and TRBJ2-2, with D uncertain. The V end was cut by 2 bases, the J end by 2 bases, with 6 bases between. The CDR3 totals 13 residues. CDR1 and CDR2 (germline): GTSNPN, SVGIG (reference sequence).

The rearrangement links TRBV6-1 to TRBJ1-2; a possible D gene is TRBD1 (6 bases). The germline V gene encodes CDR1 MNHNS and CDR2 SASEGT. This CDR3 has 13 amino acids. Trimming removed 6 bases at V and 4 bases at J, with 12 bases between. For the CDR3, the DNA is TGTGCCAGCAGAGACAGGTTTACCTATGGCTACACCTTC. Its protein product is CASRDRFTYGYTF.

Comments on this clone: Other DNA sequences from this sample encode an identical CDR3 as well. The rearrangement links TRBV28 to TRBJ1-1; D is unclear. Germline CDR1 and CDR2: MDHEN and SYDVKM. The CDR3 length is 13 residues. V was pared by 6 bases and J by 4 bases, with 12 bases between. In DNA form, the CDR3 reads TGTGCCAGCAGCCTGAGTGTGGGCACTGAAGCTTTCTTT. Protein: CASSLSVGTEAFF.

The rearrangement uses TRBV5-1 and TRBJ1-1; TRBD1 agrees at 8 bases. The ends lost 3 bases at V and 4 bases at J; junction bases unmatched: 8. Germline CDR1 and CDR2: SGHRS and YFSETQ. CDR3 length equals 15 residues. CDR3 sequence reads: CASSSSGGEGTEAFF. As DNA, the CDR3 is TGCGCCAGCAGCTCCTCAGGGGGCGAGGGCACTGAAGCTTTCTTT.

This rearrangement joins TRBV11-2 to TRBJ1-6; 7 bases fit TRBD1. The CDR3 has 16 amino acids. V shed 1 base and J 6 bases; nucleotides not matched to a gene: 6. Looked up from germline, CDR1 is SGHAT and CDR2 is FQNNGV. The CDR3 sequence is CASSLVGGQSNSPLHF. CDR3 DNA sequence: TGTGCCAGCAGCTTAGTGGGGGGACAGTCTAATTCACCCCTCCACTTT.